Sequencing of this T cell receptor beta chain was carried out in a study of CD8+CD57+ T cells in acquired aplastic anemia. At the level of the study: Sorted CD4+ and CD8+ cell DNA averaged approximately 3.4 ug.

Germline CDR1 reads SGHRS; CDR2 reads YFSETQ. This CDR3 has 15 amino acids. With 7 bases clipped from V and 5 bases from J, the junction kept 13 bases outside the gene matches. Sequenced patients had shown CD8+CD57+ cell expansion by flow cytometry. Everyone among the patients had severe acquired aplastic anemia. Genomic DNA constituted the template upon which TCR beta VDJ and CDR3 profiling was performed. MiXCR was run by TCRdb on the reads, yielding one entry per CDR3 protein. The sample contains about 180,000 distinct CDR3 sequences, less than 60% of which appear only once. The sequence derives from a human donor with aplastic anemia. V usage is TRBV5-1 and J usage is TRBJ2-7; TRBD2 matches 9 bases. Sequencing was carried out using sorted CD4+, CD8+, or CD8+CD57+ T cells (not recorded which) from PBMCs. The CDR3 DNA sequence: TGCGCCAGCGCGGACCCGGGACTAGCTGACGACGAGCAGTACTTC. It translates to CASADPGLADDEQYF.